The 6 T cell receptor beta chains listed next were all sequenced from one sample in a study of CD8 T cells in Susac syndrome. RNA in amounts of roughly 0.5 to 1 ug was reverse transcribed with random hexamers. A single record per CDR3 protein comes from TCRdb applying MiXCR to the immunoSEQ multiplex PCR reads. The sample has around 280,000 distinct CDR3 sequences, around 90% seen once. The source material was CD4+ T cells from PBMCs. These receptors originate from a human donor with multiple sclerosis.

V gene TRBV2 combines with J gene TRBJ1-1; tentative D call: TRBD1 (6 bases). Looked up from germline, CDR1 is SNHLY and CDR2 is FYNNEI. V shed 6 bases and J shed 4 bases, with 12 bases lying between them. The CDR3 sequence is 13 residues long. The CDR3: CASSPLGGTEAFF. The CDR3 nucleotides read TGTGCCAGCAGCCCCTTAGGGGGCACTGAAGCTTTCTTT.

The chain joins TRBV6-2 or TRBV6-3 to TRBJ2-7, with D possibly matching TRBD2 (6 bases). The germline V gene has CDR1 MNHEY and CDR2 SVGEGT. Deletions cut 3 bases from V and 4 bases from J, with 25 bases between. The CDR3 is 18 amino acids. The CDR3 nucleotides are TGTGCCAGCAGTTATTCCCATCAGCCCGGGCCGGGGGATTACGAGCAGTACTTC. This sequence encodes CASSYSHQPGPGDYEQYF.

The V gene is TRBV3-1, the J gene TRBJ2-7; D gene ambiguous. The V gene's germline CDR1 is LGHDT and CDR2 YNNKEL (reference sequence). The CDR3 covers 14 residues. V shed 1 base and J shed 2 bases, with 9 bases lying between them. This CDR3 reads CASSQGSLTYEQYF. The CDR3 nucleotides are TGTGCCAGCAGCCAAGGATCGCTGACCTACGAGCAGTACTTC.

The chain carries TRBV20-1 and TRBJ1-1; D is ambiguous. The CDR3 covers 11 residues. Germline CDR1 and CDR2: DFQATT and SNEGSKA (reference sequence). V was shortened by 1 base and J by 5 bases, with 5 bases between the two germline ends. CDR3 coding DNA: TGCAGTGCTAGAGGGAGGACTGAAGCTTTCTTT. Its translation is CSARGRTEAFF.

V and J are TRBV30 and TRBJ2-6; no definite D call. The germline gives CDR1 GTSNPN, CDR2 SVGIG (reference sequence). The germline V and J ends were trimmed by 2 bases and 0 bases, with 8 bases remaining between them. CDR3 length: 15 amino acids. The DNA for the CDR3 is TGTGCCTGGAGTCGCCGGCGCTCTGGGGCCAACGTCCTGACTTTC. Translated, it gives CAWSRRRSGANVLTF.

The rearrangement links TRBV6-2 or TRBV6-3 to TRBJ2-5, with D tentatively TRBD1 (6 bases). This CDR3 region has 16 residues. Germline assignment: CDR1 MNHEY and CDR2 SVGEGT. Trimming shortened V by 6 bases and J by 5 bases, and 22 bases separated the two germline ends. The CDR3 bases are TGTGCCAGCAGACGGGCTTGGGACACGGCCGGGGAGACCCAGTACTTC. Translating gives CASRRAWDTAGETQYF.